Listed below are T cell receptor beta chains from one sample, sequenced in a study of post-analysis software for immune sequencing data. MiXCR, applied by TCRdb to the PCR reads, yields one record per CDR3 protein. The table records approximately 350,000 distinct CDR3 sequences, around 33% of them present only once. Sequencing was done on a sample of blood. The receptors originated from a girl between 10 and 17 years old with multiple sclerosis. CDR3s include the opening cysteine and the closing phenylalanine or tryptophan. D genes are given only for firm matches. Where a row states a size, it is once, few, many or the class of an expanded clone; other rows omit it.

D gene	V gene	clone size	J gene	CDR3 protein	CDR3 DNA
.	TRBV11-2	few	TRBJ2-3	CASRRGSLSADTQYF	TGTGCCAGCAGGAGGGGTAGTTTAAGTGCAGATACGCAGTATTTT
.	TRBV2	.	TRBJ2-3	CASSVQGSATDTQYF	TGTGCCAGCAGTGTACAGGGTAGCGCCACAGATACGCAGTATTTT
.	TRBV6-2/TRBV6-3	.	TRBJ2-1	CASTSGVAGLSTLNNEQFF	TGTGCCAGCACCTCTGGGGTGGCGGGGCTTTCGACCCTAAACAATGAGCAGTTCTTC
.	TRBV7-9	.	TRBJ2-1	CASTSRGRGAISYNEQFF	TGTGCCAGCACGTCAAGGGGGCGGGGGGCTATTTCCTACAATGAGCAGTTCTTC
TRBD1	TRBV20-1	.	TRBJ2-7	CSARVEDRETNEQYF	TGCAGTGCTAGAGTGGAGGACAGGGAGACTAACGAGCAGTACTTC
.	TRBV12-3/TRBV12-4	.	TRBJ2-6	CASSLRGLGANVRTF	TGTGCCAGCAGTTTGAGGGGTCTTGGGGCCAACGTCCGGACTTTC
TRBD1	TRBV12-3/TRBV12-4	few	TRBJ2-4	CASRQGTGNIQYF	TGTGCCAGCAGACAGGGGACGGGAAACATTCAGTACTTC
TRBD1	TRBV29-1	many	TRBJ2-7	CSAQGQGAVEQYF	TGCAGCGCCCAAGGGCAGGGGGCAGTGGAGCAGTACTTC
.	TRBV5-1	once	TRBJ2-7	CASSWIPGRAEQYF	TGCGCCAGCAGCTGGATCCCCGGGCGGGCCGAGCAGTACTTC
.	TRBV12-3/TRBV12-4	.	TRBJ2-6	CASRNSGANVLTF	TGTGCCAGCAGGAACTCTGGGGCCAACGTCCTGACTTTC
.	TRBV20-1	few	TRBJ2-7	CSARDGTSLGGDYEQYF	TGCAGTGCTAGAGATGGGACCTCCTTAGGAGGGGACTACGAGCAGTACTTC
.	TRBV6-4	few	TRBJ2-3	CASSDSPDTQYF	TGTGCCAGCAGTGACTCGCCAGATACGCAGTATTTT
TRBD1	TRBV20-1	.	TRBJ1-6	CSARDRDSYYNSPLHF	TGCAGTGCAAGAGACCGGGACAGCTACTATAATTCACCCCTCCACTTT
TRBD2	TRBV12-3/TRBV12-4	few	TRBJ2-3	CASTLYGGATDTQYF	TGTGCCAGCACTCTTTACGGGGGGGCGACAGATACGCAGTATTTT
TRBD2	TRBV2	few	TRBJ2-7	CASSAKGRLAGGYYEQYF	TGTGCCAGCAGTGCGAAGGGGCGACTAGCGGGGGGGTACTACGAGCAGTACTTC
.	TRBV4-1	.	TRBJ1-2	CASSQALSSDSLYGGYTF	TGCGCCAGCAGCCAAGCCTTATCCTCAGACAGTTTATATGGGGGCTACACCTTC
.	TRBV5-6	few	TRBJ2-3	CASSLASLVRDTQYF	TGTGCCAGCAGCTTGGCTTCCTTGGTTAGGGATACGCAGTATTTT
.	TRBV27	.	TRBJ2-5	CASSLVGARQRPIKETQYF	TGTGCCAGCAGTTTAGTCGGTGCCCGACAGAGACCGATAAAAGAGACCCAGTACTTC
.	TRBV20-1	.	TRBJ1-4	CSAIIRGAGEKLFF	TGCAGTGCTATCATCCGGGGGGCGGGAGAAAAACTGTTTTTT
TRBD1	TRBV12-3/TRBV12-4	few	TRBJ2-1	CASSPGQGAREQFF	TGTGCCAGCAGCCCGGGACAGGGGGCTCGGGAGCAGTTCTTC
.	TRBV3-1	.	TRBJ1-2	CASSQDINPGGYGYTF	TGTGCCAGCAGCCAAGATATAAACCCTGGTGGATATGGCTACACCTTC
TRBD1	TRBV5-6	.	TRBJ1-4	CASSQGQRNEKLFF	TGTGCCAGCAGCCAGGGACAGAGGAACGAAAAACTGTTTTTT
.	TRBV20-1	many	TRBJ2-7	CSASGGAGEQYF	TGCAGTGCTAGTGGCGGCGCGGGGGAGCAGTACTTC
.	TRBV12-3/TRBV12-4	.	TRBJ2-5	CASSLALSETQYF	TGTGCCAGCAGTTTAGCGCTGTCCGAGACCCAGTACTTC
TRBD2	TRBV9	many	TRBJ2-1	CASSVTTGGYNEQFF	TGTGCCAGCAGCGTTACAACGGGGGGATACAATGAGCAGTTCTTC
TRBD2	TRBV4-3	.	TRBJ2-1	CASSQEGGGARSGEQFF	TGCGCCAGCAGCCAAGAAGGCGGGGGGGCTAGAAGTGGTGAGCAGTTCTTC
.	TRBV5-1	few	TRBJ1-5	CASSQYQPQHF	TGCGCCAGCAGCCAATATCAGCCCCAGCATTTT
TRBD2	TRBV6-6	.	TRBJ2-1	CASTNGRGGYYNEQFF	TGTGCCAGCACTAACGGACGGGGGGGATACTACAATGAGCAGTTCTTC
.	TRBV4-1	.	TRBJ1-2	CASSQVGPNYGYTF	TGCGCCAGCAGCCAAGTGGGACCCAACTATGGCTACACCTTC
TRBD1	TRBV5-1	few	TRBJ1-1	CASRQGQGGEAFF	TGCGCCAGCAGGCAGGGACAGGGTGGTGAAGCTTTCTTT
.	TRBV3-1	.	TRBJ2-2	CASSRRGTGELFF	TGTGCCAGCAGCCGTAGAGGCACCGGGGAGCTGTTTTTT
.	TRBV6-6	.	TRBJ1-1	CASSYSGAKGSEAFF	TGTGCCAGCAGTTACTCGGGGGCGAAGGGAAGTGAAGCTTTCTTT
TRBD1	TRBV6-2/TRBV6-3	few	TRBJ1-2	CASTLQGNYGYTF	TGTGCCAGCACCCTACAGGGGAACTATGGCTACACCTTC
.	TRBV6-2/TRBV6-3	.	TRBJ1-2	CASSYRVQENYGYTF	TGTGCCAGCAGTTACCGGGTACAGGAAAACTATGGCTACACCTTC
TRBD1	TRBV5-1	once	TRBJ1-6	CASSLQGLNSPLHF	TGCGCCAGCAGCTTACAGGGGTTGAATTCACCCCTCCACTTT
.	TRBV29-1	.	TRBJ1-1	CSEVPPAVNTEAFF	TGCAGCGAGGTCCCTCCGGCGGTTAACACTGAAGCTTTCTTT
.	TRBV28	.	TRBJ1-5	CASGPANQPQHF	TGTGCCAGCGGTCCTGCAAATCAGCCCCAGCATTTT
.	TRBV7-2	.	TRBJ1-1	CASSSYIYTEAFF	TGTGCCAGCAGCTCATACATTTACACTGAAGCTTTCTTT
.	TRBV7-2	.	TRBJ2-7	CASSFQGTLGTYEQYF	TGTGCCAGCAGCTTCCAAGGGACATTGGGAACCTACGAGCAGTACTTC
.	TRBV28	many	TRBJ1-2	CASSPLAERYGYTF	TGTGCCAGCAGTCCTCTCGCAGAACGCTATGGCTACACCTTC
.	TRBV20-1	.	TRBJ1-1	CSAREVGRWSTEAFF	TGCAGTGCTAGAGAGGTGGGGCGATGGAGCACTGAAGCTTTCTTT
TRBD2	TRBV15	few	TRBJ2-1	CATSRGSGGDDEQFF	TGTGCCACCAGCAGAGGAAGCGGGGGGGACGATGAGCAGTTCTTC
TRBD1	TRBV20-1	.	TRBJ2-3	CSAPRDRGIDTQYF	TGCAGTGCTCCCCGGGACAGGGGAATAGATACGCAGTATTTT
TRBD2	TRBV7-2	few	TRBJ2-3	CASSPSGDTDTQYF	TGTGCCAGCAGCCCCAGCGGGGACACAGATACGCAGTATTTT
.	TRBV20-1	.	TRBJ1-2	CSAPVWNGYTF	TGCAGTGCCCCGGTCTGGAATGGCTACACCTTC
.	TRBV7-2	.	TRBJ2-7	CASSLTGTVTSYEQYF	TGTGCCAGCAGCTTAACAGGGACCGTTACCTCCTATGAGCAGTACTTC
TRBD1	TRBV6-5	.	TRBJ1-4	CASSPGQGVTNEKLFF	TGTGCCAGCAGTCCGGGACAGGGGGTAACTAATGAAAAACTGTTTTTT
TRBD1	TRBV7-8	.	TRBJ1-1	CASSLETGGPSSNTEAFF	TGTGCCAGCAGCTTAGAAACAGGGGGCCCTTCTTCGAACACTGAAGCTTTCTTT
.	TRBV19	.	TRBJ1-6	CASSISQGYPPLHF	TGTGCCAGTAGTATAAGTCAGGGGTATCCACCCCTCCACTTT
.	TRBV13	few	TRBJ2-7	CASSSHGVSGYEQYF	TGTGCCAGCAGCTCCCACGGGGTATCGGGCTACGAGCAGTACTTC